This record looks at one TCR beta chain sequence and its context. The sample comes from a study of T cell responses to AZD1222 COVID-19 vaccine. The CDR3 contains 16 residues. Unmatched junction bases numbered 6, after V lost 0 bases and J lost 8 bases. CDR1 and CDR2 (germline): LGHDT, YNNKEL (reference sequence). Profiled with immunoSEQ multiplex PCR; TCRdb holds only in-frame clones, not every one. This sample has fewer than 150,000 clones; 75% to 90% occur once, and the top ten carry roughly 4.3%. The origin of this receptor is an adult in good health. Sequenced material: peripheral blood, taken on day 0 of AZD1222 vaccination. This chain links TRBV3-1 (or the pseudogene TRBV3-2) with TRBJ1-6; 8 bases align to TRBD1. DNA of the CDR3: TGTGCCAGCAGCCAAGAAGCAGGGGGCGATTATTCACCCCTCCACTTT. This encodes CASSQEAGGDYSPLHF.